These T cell receptor beta chains were read from a single sample in a study of breast tumors, draining lymph nodes, adjacent tissues. TCRdb itself ran the multiplex PCR reads through MiXCR, one entry per CDR3 protein. The sample holds 83,000 or so distinct CDR3 sequences, roughly a fifth seen once. The sample comprised axillary lymph node tissue. These receptors all stem from a female donor with breast cancer. Some clones in this sample may be carry-over from other donors' samples. Both conserved end residues are part of each CDR3. D genes are given only for firm matches. A clone size is listed for some rows: how often the clone was seen (once, few, many), or a class if it is expanded.

clone_size	v_call	j_call	d_call	cdr3_aa	cdr3_nt
many	TRBV5-8	TRBJ1-6	TRBD1	CASSGPTGTGYNSPLHF	TGTGCCAGCAGCGGACCGACCGGGACAGGCTATAATTCACCCCTCCACTTT
few	TRBV30	TRBJ2-1	TRBD1	CAWSGEETGYEQFF	TGTGCCTGGAGTGGAGAGGAGACAGGGTATGAGCAGTTCTTC
NA	TRBV20-1	TRBJ2-7	NA	CRARAHRSGEQYF	TGCAGGGCTAGAGCCCACCGGTCTGGCGAGCAGTATTTC
NA	TRBV7-3	TRBJ1-3	NA	CASSLSGGSGNTIYF	TGTGCCAGCAGCTTGAGCGGGGGCTCTGGGAACACCATATATTTT
NA	TRBV28	TRBJ2-1	TRBD2	CASRLAGGGNEQFF	TGTGCCAGCAGGCTAGCGGGAGGGGGTAATGAGCAGTTCTTC
many	TRBV5-6	TRBJ2-7	TRBD2	CASRLGGGKNF	TGTGCCAGCAGGCTGGGGGGAGGGAAAAACTTC
NA	TRBV14	TRBJ1-1	NA	CASSQVRNTEAFF	TGTGCCAGCAGCCAAGTGAGGAACACTGAAGCTTTCTTT
many	TRBV7-2	TRBJ2-3	NA	CASTHGSRTDTQYF	TGTGCCAGCACCCACGGATCTCGCACAGATACGCAGTATTTT
many	TRBV2	TRBJ1-2	NA	CASSVGSYYGYTF	TGTGCCAGCAGTGTGGGCAGCTACTATGGCTACACCTTC
many	TRBV5-8	TRBJ2-5	NA	CASSLGSLGGGETQYF	TGTGCCAGCAGCTTGGGTAGCTTAGGAGGGGGAGAGACCCAGTACTTC
many	TRBV2	TRBJ1-4	NA	CASSEQGSTNEKLFF	TGTGCCAGCAGTGAGCAGGGTTCGACTAATGAAAAACTGTTTTTT
many	TRBV11-2	TRBJ2-2	NA	CASSLGPGELFF	TGTGCCAGCAGCTTAGGACCCGGGGAGCTGTTTTTT
many	TRBV12-3/TRBV12-4	TRBJ1-2	NA	CASSFSGQGYGYTF	TGTGCCAGCAGTTTTTCCGGACAAGGCTATGGCTACACCTTC
many	TRBV11-2	TRBJ2-1	NA	CASSLGRKEAGRSYNEQFF	TGTGCCAGCAGCTTAGGAAGAAAGGAAGCAGGGAGATCCTACAATGAGCAGTTCTTC
NA	TRBV28	TRBJ2-7	NA	CASRGTDGLDYEQYF	TGTGCCAGCAGGGGGACGGACGGGCTTGATTACGAGCAGTACTTC
many	TRBV7-8	TRBJ1-4	NA	CASSRSYDEKLFF	TGTGCCAGCAGCCGGAGTTACGATGAAAAACTGTTTTTT
few	TRBV6-2/TRBV6-3	TRBJ2-5	TRBD2	CASGYPSYQREGTLEETQYF	TGTGCCAGCGGGTACCCTAGTTACCAGCGGGAGGGCACCTTGGAGGAGACCCAGTACTTC
many	TRBV7-8	TRBJ2-2	TRBD2	CASSPNLLAGVGELFF	TGTGCCAGCAGCCCGAACCTGCTAGCGGGAGTCGGGGAGCTGTTTTTT
NA	TRBV6-2/TRBV6-3	TRBJ2-4	TRBD2	CASTQNSGPSKNIQYF	TGTGCCAGCACCCAGAATAGCGGGCCTTCCAAAAACATTCAGTACTTC
few	TRBV6-2/TRBV6-3	TRBJ2-5	TRBD2	CASSYKEWTRPPRTQYF	TGTGCCAGCAGTTATAAGGAGTGGACTAGGCCCCCCAGGACCCAGTACTTC
many	TRBV20-1	TRBJ2-2	NA	CSARETGYTGELFF	TGCAGTGCTAGAGAAACGGGGTACACCGGGGAGCTGTTTTTT
many	TRBV25-1	TRBJ1-2	NA	CASSEGRVGSYTF	TGTGCCAGCAGTGAAGGCAGGGTCGGGAGCTACACCTTC
NA	TRBV6-5	TRBJ2-7	TRBD2	CASSRKIGLAGSAEAEQYF	TGTGCCAGCAGCCGCAAAATAGGACTAGCGGGATCAGCTGAGGCCGAGCAGTACTTC
many	TRBV2	TRBJ2-7	NA	CASSLTAYEQYF	TGTGCCAGCAGTCTGACAGCCTACGAGCAGTACTTC
NA	TRBV5-1	TRBJ1-2	NA	CAGSPRAGRSYYGYTF	TGCGCCGGCAGCCCGAGGGCTGGCAGGTCCTACTATGGCTACACCTTC
many	TRBV19	TRBJ2-7	TRBD2	CASKAGARTYEQYF	TGTGCCAGTAAAGCGGGGGCGCGGACTTACGAGCAGTACTTC
NA	TRBV28	TRBJ2-5	TRBD2	CASSASGTQETQYF	TGTGCCAGCTCAGCTAGCGGGACCCAAGAGACCCAGTACTTC
many	TRBV5-1	TRBJ1-4	NA	CASSLGDTTTNEKLFF	TGCGCCAGCAGCTTGGGGGACACCACAACTAATGAAAAACTGTTTTTT
many	TRBV11-1	TRBJ2-3	NA	CASTLREQGRLHTQYF	TGTGCCAGCACCCTAAGGGAGCAGGGTAGGCTCCATACGCAGTATTTT
many	TRBV4-1	TRBJ2-7	TRBD1	CASSRPGQGAYEQYF	TGCGCCAGCAGTCGACCGGGACAGGGGGCATACGAGCAGTACTTC
many	TRBV19	TRBJ2-7	NA	CASSSRDGSYEQYF	TGTGCCAGTAGTTCCCGGGACGGCTCCTACGAGCAGTACTTC
few	TRBV15	TRBJ1-1	NA	CATSRGRGGITEAFF	TGTGCCACCAGCAGAGGCCGAGGGGGGATCACTGAAGCTTTCTTT
many	TRBV28	TRBJ1-6	TRBD1	CASNQGGSPLHF	TGTGCCAGCAACCAAGGGGGCTCACCCCTCCACTTT
NA	TRBV28	TRBJ1-4	NA	CASSPGSLNEKLFF	TGTGCCAGCAGTCCCGGCAGCCTTAATGAAAAACTGTTTTTT
many	TRBV9	TRBJ2-3	NA	CASSGTRVLTSTDTQYF	TGTGCCAGCAGCGGGACTCGGGTCCTCACTAGCACAGATACGCAGTATTTT
many	TRBV12-3/TRBV12-4	TRBJ2-5	TRBD2	CASRISGRETQYF	TGTGCCAGCAGAATTAGCGGGAGAGAGACCCAGTACTTC
many	TRBV6-2/TRBV6-3	TRBJ2-5	NA	CASSIWRETQYF	TGTGCCAGCAGTATCTGGAGAGAGACCCAGTACTTC
many	TRBV7-9	TRBJ2-5	TRBD1	CASSSGQGAKRETQYF	TGTGCCAGCAGCTCGGGACAGGGGGCGAAGAGAGAGACCCAGTACTTC
many	TRBV9	TRBJ2-1	TRBD2	CASSVFGLAGGRGNEQFF	TGTGCCAGCAGCGTATTCGGACTAGCGGGAGGTCGAGGCAATGAGCAGTTCTTC
many	TRBV10-3	TRBJ2-3	NA	CAISPQAPSTDTQYF	TGTGCCATCAGTCCCCAAGCGCCTAGCACAGATACGCAGTATTTT
many	TRBV7-2	TRBJ2-3	TRBD1	CASSLGQGGGPGTQYF	TGTGCCAGCAGCCTGGGACAGGGAGGAGGGCCGGGTACGCAGTATTTT
many	TRBV19	TRBJ2-2	NA	CASMGQGRVGELFF	TGTGCCAGTATGGGGCAGGGTAGGGTCGGGGAGCTGTTTTTT
many	TRBV5-1	TRBJ2-2	NA	CASSLEAENTGELFF	TGCGCCAGCAGCTTGGAAGCTGAGAACACCGGGGAGCTGTTTTTT
many	TRBV5-1	TRBJ2-7	NA	CASSLAGTMPYEQYF	TGCGCCAGCAGCTTGGCAGGGACGATGCCCTACGAGCAGTACTTC
many	TRBV11-2	TRBJ2-2	NA	CASSLDTRNSNTGELFF	TGTGCCAGCAGCTTAGATACCCGAAACTCGAACACCGGGGAGCTGTTTTTT
NA	TRBV2	TRBJ1-5	NA	CASSQSRNQPQHF	TGTGCCAGCAGTCAGTCCAGGAATCAGCCCCAGCATTTT
many	TRBV12-3/TRBV12-4	TRBJ2-2	NA	CASSLHGGTGELFF	TGTGCCAGCAGTTTACATGGAGGCACCGGGGAGCTGTTTTTT
NA	TRBV3-1	TRBJ2-7	TRBD2	CASSQVGTSGKPYEQYF	TGTGCCAGCAGCCAAGTCGGGACTAGCGGGAAACCCTACGAGCAGTACTTC
many	TRBV6-1	TRBJ1-2	NA	CASSEARNRVNYGYTF	TGTGCCAGCAGTGAAGCGCGTAACAGGGTTAACTATGGCTACACCTTC